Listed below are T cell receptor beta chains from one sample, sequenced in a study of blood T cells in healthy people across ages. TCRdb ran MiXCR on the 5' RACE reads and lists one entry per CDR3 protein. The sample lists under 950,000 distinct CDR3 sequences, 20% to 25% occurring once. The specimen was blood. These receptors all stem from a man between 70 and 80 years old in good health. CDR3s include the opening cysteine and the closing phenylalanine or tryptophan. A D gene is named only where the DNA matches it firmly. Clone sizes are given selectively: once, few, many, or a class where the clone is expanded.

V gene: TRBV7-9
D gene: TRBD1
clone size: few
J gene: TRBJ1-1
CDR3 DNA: TGTGCCAGCAGCCCCGTGGCAGGGGGATCCAACACTGAAGCTTTCTTT
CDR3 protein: CASSPVAGGSNTEAFF

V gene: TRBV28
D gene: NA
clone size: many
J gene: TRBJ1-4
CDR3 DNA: TGTGCCAGCAGCTCTCCCTTGGGGGGGCAAGTGCGAACTAATGAAAAACTGTTTTTT
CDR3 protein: CASSSPLGGQVRTNEKLFF

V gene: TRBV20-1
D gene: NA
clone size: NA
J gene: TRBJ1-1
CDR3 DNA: TGCAGTGCTAGTTCAGGGAGGGAGGACTTGATCACTGAAGCTTTCTTT
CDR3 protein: CSASSGREDLITEAFF

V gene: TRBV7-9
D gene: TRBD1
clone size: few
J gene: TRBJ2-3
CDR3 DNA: TGTGCCAGCAGCTTATACACGCAAATTAACCAGACAGGGTGGAGGGATACGCAGTATTTT
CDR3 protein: CASSLYTQINQTGWRDTQYF

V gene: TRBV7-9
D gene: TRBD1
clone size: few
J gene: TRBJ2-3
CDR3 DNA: TGTGCCAGCAGCTTTGAGACAGGGGGCGCAGATACGCAGTATTTT
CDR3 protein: CASSFETGGADTQYF

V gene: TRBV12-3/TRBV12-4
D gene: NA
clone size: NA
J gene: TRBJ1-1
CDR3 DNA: TGTGCCAGCAAGGCGGGAGTCGCTGAAGCTTTCTTT
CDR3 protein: CASKAGVAEAFF

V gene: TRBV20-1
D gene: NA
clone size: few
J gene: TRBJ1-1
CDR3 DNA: TGCAGTGCTATTAGGGGGGGGAACACTGAAGCTTTCTTT
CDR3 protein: CSAIRGGNTEAFF

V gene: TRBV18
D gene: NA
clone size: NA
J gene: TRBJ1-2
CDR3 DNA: TGTGCCAGCTCGCCCGTGGCGACGGTGAATGGCTACACCTTC
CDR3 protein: CASSPVATVNGYTF

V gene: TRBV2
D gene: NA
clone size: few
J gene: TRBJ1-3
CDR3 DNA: TGTGCCAGCAGTGAACCCCTGGGTAGATTCTCTGGAAACACCATATATTTT
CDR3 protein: CASSEPLGRFSGNTIYF

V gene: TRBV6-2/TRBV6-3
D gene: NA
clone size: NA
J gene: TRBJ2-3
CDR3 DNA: TGTGCCAGCAGTTACCCGATTCAGGCGGTCGCAGATACGCAGTATTTT
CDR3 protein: CASSYPIQAVADTQYF

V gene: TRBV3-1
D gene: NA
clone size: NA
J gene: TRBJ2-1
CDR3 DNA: TGTGCCAGCAGCCAAGATCATCAGGTCTCCGGGGAGCAGTTCTTC
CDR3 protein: CASSQDHQVSGEQFF

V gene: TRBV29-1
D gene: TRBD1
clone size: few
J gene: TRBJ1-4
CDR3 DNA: TGCAGCGTGTCGGGACAGGGGGTTGAAAAACTGTTTTTT
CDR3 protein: CSVSGQGVEKLFF

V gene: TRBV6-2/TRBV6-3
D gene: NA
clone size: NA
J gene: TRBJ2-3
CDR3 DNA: TGTGCCAGCAGTTACCCCTATGGGACTACAGATACGCAGTATTTT
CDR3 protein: CASSYPYGTTDTQYF

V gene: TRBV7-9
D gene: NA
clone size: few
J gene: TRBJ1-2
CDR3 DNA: TGTGCCAGCAGCTTAGTGGGGGCTGGCTACACCTTC
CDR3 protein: CASSLVGAGYTF

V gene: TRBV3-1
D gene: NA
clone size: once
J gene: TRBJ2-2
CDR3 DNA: TGTGCCAGCAGGACCTACACCGGGGAGCTGTTTTTT
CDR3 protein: CASRTYTGELFF

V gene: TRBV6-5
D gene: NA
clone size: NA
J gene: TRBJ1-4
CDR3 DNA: TGTGCCAGCAGTTATTCCAGGAACCCGGACGAAAAACTGTTTTTT
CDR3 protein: CASSYSRNPDEKLFF

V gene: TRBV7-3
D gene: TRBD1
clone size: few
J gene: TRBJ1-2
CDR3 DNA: TGTGCCAGCAGCTCGACAGGGGGCTTACAAGCTAACTATGGCTACACCTTC
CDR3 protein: CASSSTGGLQANYGYTF

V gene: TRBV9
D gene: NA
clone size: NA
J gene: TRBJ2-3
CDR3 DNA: TGTGCCAGCAGCGTAGAGGGCTTTCGCACAGATACGCAGTATTTT
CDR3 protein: CASSVEGFRTDTQYF

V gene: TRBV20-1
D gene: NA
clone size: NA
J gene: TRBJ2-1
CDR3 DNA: TGCAGTGCTAGAGATCCGGCGGGGTCCTACAATGAGCAGCTCTTC
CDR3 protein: CSARDPAGSYNEQLF

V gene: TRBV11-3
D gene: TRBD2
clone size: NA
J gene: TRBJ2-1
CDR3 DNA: TGTGCCAGCAGCTTCAGCGGGGAAAATGAGCAGTTCTTC
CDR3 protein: CASSFSGENEQFF

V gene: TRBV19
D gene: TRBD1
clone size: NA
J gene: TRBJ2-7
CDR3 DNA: TGTGCCAGTAGTAAAGGAAAGGACAGGGGCTCCTACGAGCAGTACTTC
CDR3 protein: CASSKGKDRGSYEQYF

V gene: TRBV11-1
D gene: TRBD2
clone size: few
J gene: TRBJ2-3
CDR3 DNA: TGTGCCAGCAGCTTAGGAGCAAGCGGGGGGGCATCAGGCACAGATACGCAGTATTTT
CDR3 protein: CASSLGASGGASGTDTQYF

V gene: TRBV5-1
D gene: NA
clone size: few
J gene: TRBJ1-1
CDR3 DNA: TGCGCCAGCAGCTCCTTACCCGGGACGATGAACACTGAAGCTTTCTTT
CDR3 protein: CASSSLPGTMNTEAFF

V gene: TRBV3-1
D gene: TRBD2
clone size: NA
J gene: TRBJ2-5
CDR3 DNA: TGTGCCAGCAGCCAACGGACTAGCGCGTACCAAGAGACCCAGTACTTC
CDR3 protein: CASSQRTSAYQETQYF

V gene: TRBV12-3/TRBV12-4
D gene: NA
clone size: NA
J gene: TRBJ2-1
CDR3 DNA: TGTGCCAGCAGTCTTGAACAGGGACTAAGCTCCTACAATGAGCAGTTCTTC
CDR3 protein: CASSLEQGLSSYNEQFF

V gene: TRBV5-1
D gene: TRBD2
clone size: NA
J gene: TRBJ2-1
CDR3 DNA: TGCGCCAGCAGCTTGGCCTACGGGAGGATTTACAATGAGCAGTTCTTC
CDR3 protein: CASSLAYGRIYNEQFF

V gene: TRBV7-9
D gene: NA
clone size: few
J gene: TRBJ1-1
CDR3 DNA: TGTGCCAGCAGCCAGGGACATATGAACACTGAAGCTTTCTTT
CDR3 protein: CASSQGHMNTEAFF

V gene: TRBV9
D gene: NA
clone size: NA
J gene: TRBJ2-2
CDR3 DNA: TGTGCCAGCAGCGTCTGGGGGGCCGGGGAGCTGTTTTTT
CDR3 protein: CASSVWGAGELFF